Following are 12 T cell receptor beta chains from one sample sequenced in a study of shared clonotypes between healthy human individuals. CD45RO-negative, CCR7-selected cells formed the naive CD8 fraction, which excluded terminally differentiated effector memory CD45RA+ cells. The table came from immunoSEQ multiplex PCR; TCRdb's copy has only in-frame clones and leaves some out. The sample contains around 600,000 clones, approximately 95% of which appear only once. Sequenced: naive CD8+ T cells sorted from blood. These receptors came from a woman aged 25 to 45 in good health.

The gene calls are TRBV5-1 and TRBJ1-3, with D perhaps TRBD1 (5 bases). The CDR3 covers 19 residues. Per the germline V gene, CDR1 is SGHRS and CDR2 is YFSETQ. The V and J ends lost 7 bases and 1 base respectively, with 27 bases between them. CDR3 nucleotide sequence: TGCGCCAGCCGTCCTGATGAGGGGCAGGGCGACCCATCTGGAAACACCATATATTTT. This gives the protein CASRPDEGQGDPSGNTIYF.

The CDR3 spells CASSSTTGRDTQYF. The CDR3 coding sequence is TGTGCCAGCAGCTCGACAACAGGGCGGGATACGCAGTATTTT. J is TRBJ2-3 and V is TRBV7-9; weak D call: TRBD1 (6 bases). Trimming removed 4 bases from V and 6 bases from J, with 14 bases in between. From germline, CDR1 is SEHNR and CDR2 FQNEAQ (reference sequence). The CDR3 spans 14 residues.

This sequence joins TRBV5-6 and TRBJ2-5; D is unclear. This CDR3 region has 14 residues. The V end was cut by 5 bases, the J end by 2 bases, with 13 bases between. Germline CDR1 reads SGHDT; CDR2 reads YYEEEE. The chain's CDR3 is CASSIVGLQETQYF. CDR3 DNA: TGTGCCAGCAGTATAGTGGGGTTACAAGAGACCCAGTACTTC.

The CDR3 DNA sequence: TGCGCCAGCAGCTTGCTTCTAGGGAACACTGAAGCTTTCTTT. Translating gives CASSLLLGNTEAFF. The gene calls are TRBV5-1 and TRBJ1-1; no definite D call. V was shortened by 1 base and J by 1 base, with 8 bases between the two germline ends. CDR3 size: 14 residues. Germline assignment: CDR1 SGHRS and CDR2 YFSETQ.

The J gene is TRBJ2-3, the V gene TRBV19; the D gene is possibly TRBD2 (6 bases). The CDR3 covers 16 residues. V gave up 3 bases and J gave up 0 bases, with 13 bases separating them. Germline V gene sequence: CDR1 LNHDA, CDR2 SQIVND (reference sequence). The CDR3 here is CASSMAFRESTDTQYF. The DNA of the CDR3 is TGTGCCAGTAGTATGGCTTTTCGGGAGAGCACAGATACGCAGTATTTT.

V and J are TRBV6-5 and TRBJ1-2; maybe TRBD1 (5 bases). V gave up 6 bases and J gave up 6 bases, with 14 bases separating them. CDR3 size: 13 residues. Germline loops: CDR1 MNHEY, CDR2 SVGAGI. The CDR3 DNA sequence: TGTGCCAGCAGCCCCGACAGTTACAATGGCTACACCTTC. The encoded protein is CASSPDSYNGYTF.

The CDR3 nucleotides read TGTGCCACCGAGAAGTCCTACGAGCAGTACTTC. It encodes CATEKSYEQYF. The V and J genes are TRBV28 and TRBJ2-7; D gene ambiguous. Trimming cost V 10 bases and J 1 base, with 8 bases left between them. The CDR3 is 11 residues long. Looked up from germline, CDR1 is MDHEN and CDR2 is SYDVKM.

The CDR3 DNA is TGTGCCAGCAGCCTTGTGTCGGGGGGAGAGACCCAGTACTTC. Protein: CASSLVSGGETQYF. The chain employs TRBV14 and TRBJ2-5, with 7 bases that match TRBD2. Trimming at V came to 4 bases and at J to 4 bases, leaving 6 bases not matched to a gene. Germline V CDR1 and CDR2: SGHDN, FVKESK. This CDR3 has 14 amino acids.

The DNA of the CDR3 is TGTGCCAGCAGCGTAGACAGGGTCTCCCCTGAGCAGTTCTTC. This translates into CASSVDRVSPEQFF. The rearrangement joins TRBV9 to TRBJ2-1; a weak D match, TRBD1 (6 bases). The CDR3 loop spans 14 amino acids. V was shortened by 0 bases and J by 9 bases, with 13 bases between the two germline ends. Germline values: CDR1 SGDLS, CDR2 YYNGEE. Looking up the rest from reference TRBV9 and TRBJ2-1 gives the full variable domain: DSGVTQTPKHLITATGQRVTLRCSPRSGDLSVYWYQQSLDQGLQFLIQYYNGEERAKGNILERFSAQQFPDLHSELNLSSLELGDSALYFCASSVDRVSPEQFFGPGTRLTVL.

The V gene is TRBV11-2, the J gene TRBJ2-2; unclear D gene. CDR1 and CDR2 from the germline V gene are SGHAT and FQNNGV. CDR3 length equals 16 residues. V shed 2 bases and J shed 6 bases, with 16 bases lying between them. The chain's CDR3 is CASSLMWFATAGELFF. CDR3 coding DNA: TGTGCCAGCAGCTTAATGTGGTTCGCGACCGCCGGGGAGCTGTTTTTT.

This clone was recorded once. The chain links TRBV18 to TRBJ2-7; the D is unclear. Germline CDR1 KGHSH, CDR2 LQKENI. Trimming took off 3 bases at V and 2 bases at J, with 20 bases between the two ends. There are 17 residues in the CDR3. CDR3 sequence reads: CASSPEFVRGDTYEQYF. The DNA for the CDR3 is TGTGCCAGCTCACCTGAGTTCGTTAGAGGAGACACCTACGAGCAGTACTTC.

This clone was detected once. The chain recombines TRBV28 with TRBJ1-5; no definite D call. There are 14 residues in the CDR3. CDR1 and CDR2 from the germline V gene are MDHEN and SYDVKM. V lost 5 bases and J lost 4, with 12 bases in between. The CDR3 region has the DNA TGTGCCAGCAGTACCCACCTCGGGAATCAGCCCCAGCATTTT. This gives the protein CASSTHLGNQPQHF. The whole variable domain, remainder taken from reference TRBV28 and TRBJ1-5, is DVKVTQSSRYLVKRTGEKVFLECVQDMDHENMFWYRQDPGLGLRLIYFSYDVKMKEKGDIPEGYSVSREKKERFSLILESASTNQTSMYLCASSTHLGNQPQHFGDGTRLSIL.